One sample yielded the 21 T cell receptor beta chains listed below, sequenced in a study of T cells after yellow fever vaccination. TCRdb itself ran the 5' RACE reads through MiXCR, one entry per CDR3 protein. The sample lists under 550,000 distinct CDR3 sequences; about a fifth were seen once. The material was PBMCs, obtained about 21 days after the first yellow fever vaccination. These TCRs come from a man aged 18 to 30 who received the YFV17D yellow fever vaccine.

The table lists this clonotype with a few counts. The chain links TRBV9 to TRBJ1-2; TRBD1 agrees at 10 bases. The V and J ends lost 2 bases and 7 bases, in that order; junction bases with no gene match: 2. CDR3 length: 13 amino acids. Per germline, CDR1 SGDLS and CDR2 YYNGEE. CDR3: CASSVGQGSGYTF. CDR3 coding DNA: TGTGCCAGCAGCGTGGGACAGGGGAGTGGCTACACCTTC.

This clonotype occurred a few times. The chain links TRBV7-8 to TRBJ1-2; 8 bases map to TRBD1. Trimming cost V 4 bases and J 0 bases; bases outside gene matches: 4. The CDR3 is made up of 15 amino acids. From germline, CDR1 is SGHVS and CDR2 FQNEAQ. The CDR3 DNA follows: TGTGCCAGCAGCTCGCGGACAGGGCCTAACTATGGCTACACCTTC. Translation: CASSSRTGPNYGYTF.

This clonotype occurred many times. This chain connects TRBV10-3 to TRBJ2-7; D is unclear. Germline loops: CDR1 ENHRY, CDR2 SYGVKD. This CDR3 region has 14 residues. The V end lost 0 bases, the J end lost 6 bases, and 12 bases lay between the germline ends. CDR3 amino acids: CAISESSKGREQYV. The CDR3, as DNA: TGTGCCATCAGTGAGTCGTCGAAAGGTCGCGAGCAGTACGTC.

This clonotype was counted a few times. The V call is TRBV11-3, the J call TRBJ2-1, with 9 bases aligning to TRBD2. Germline trimming cut 4 bases from V and 3 bases from J; bases unmatched to any gene: 7. The CDR3 is made up of 16 amino acids. Germline CDR1 reads SGHNT; CDR2 reads YENEEA. CDR3 sequence: CASSSLAGNLYNEQFF. For the CDR3, the DNA is TGTGCCAGCAGCTCCCTAGCGGGGAACCTCTACAATGAGCAGTTCTTC.

This clonotype was seen a handful of times. J is TRBJ2-7 and V is TRBV6-1; no definite D call. V was shortened by 9 bases and J by 5 bases, with 17 bases between the two germline ends. There are 13 residues in the CDR3. Germline assignment: CDR1 MNHNS and CDR2 SASEGT. This CDR3 reads CASSRREPDEQYF. CDR3 sequence (DNA): TGTGCCAGTTCCAGGCGAGAACCCGACGAGCAGTACTTC.

This clonotype has just a few counts. In nucleotides, the CDR3 is TGCGCCAGCAGCAGCGGGGGCCCCTTGTATGAGCAGTTCTTC. Protein sequence: CASSSGGPLYEQFF. The chain employs TRBV5-1 and TRBJ2-1; 8 bases fit TRBD2. Germline lookup yields CDR1 SGHRS and CDR2 YFSETQ. Germline trimming cut 4 bases from V and 8 bases from J; bases unmatched to any gene: 8. The CDR3 loop spans 14 amino acids.

The chain links TRBV12-5 to TRBJ2-5, with TRBD2 as a possible D gene (6 bases). Germline values: CDR1 LGHNT, CDR2 FRNRAP. The CDR3 length is 15 residues. Trimming shortened V by 2 bases and J by 2 bases, and 12 bases separated the two germline ends. CDR3 nucleotide sequence: TGTGCTAGTGGTTTGATCGAGGCGGGGCAAGAGACCCAGTACTTC. This encodes CASGLIEAGQETQYF. Using reference TRBV12-5 and TRBJ2-5 for the parts outside the CDR3, the full variable domain is DARVTQTPRHKVTEMGQEVTMRCQPILGHNTVFWYRQTMMQGLELLAYFRNRAPLDDSGMPKDRFSAEMPDATLATLKIQPSEPRDSAVYFCASGLIEAGQETQYFGPGTRLLVL.

J is TRBJ1-6 and V is TRBV28; no clear D. V lost 8 bases and J lost 0, with 8 bases in between. Germline CDR1 is MDHEN and CDR2 is SYDVKM. The CDR3 contains 14 residues. The CDR3 loop is CASEESSYNSPLHF. In DNA form, the CDR3 reads TGTGCCAGCGAGGAGAGCTCCTATAATTCACCCCTCCACTTT.

The gene calls are TRBV10-3 and TRBJ2-3, with a tentative D call TRBD1 (6 bases). V was shortened by 0 bases and J by 3 bases, with 10 bases between the two germline ends. The germline CDR1 and CDR2 sequences are ENHRY and SYGVKD. The CDR3 consists of 15 residues. CDR3 nucleotide sequence: TGTGCCATCAGTGAGTCCACAGGGAGTACAGATACGCAGTATTTT. Translated: CAISESTGSTDTQYF.

This clonotype was counted at least ten times. The gene calls are TRBV30 and TRBJ1-1; 7 bases align to TRBD1. With V trimmed by 2 bases and J by 1 base, 1 base remained unmatched. Germline V CDR1 and CDR2: GTSNPN, SVGIG (reference sequence). The CDR3 covers 13 residues. CDR3 region: CAWSRQGNTEAFF. The CDR3 bases are TGTGCCTGGAGTAGACAGGGGAACACTGAAGCTTTCTTT.

The V and J genes are TRBV4-1 and TRBJ2-3; a weak D match, TRBD2 (7 bases). Looked up from germline, CDR1 is MGHRA and CDR2 is YSYEKL. V lost 1 base and J lost 5, with 13 bases in between. CDR3 length: 15 amino acids. CDR3 nucleotides: TGCGCCAGCAGCCAAGGCGGGGGCCTGGGAGATACGCAGTATTTT. Amino acids: CASSQGGGLGDTQYF.

This clonotype was observed at least ten times. The chain couples TRBV7-3 to TRBJ1-2; TRBD1 aligns across 9 bases. Germline CDR1 SGHTA, CDR2 FQGTGA. The junction had 2 bases not matched to a gene; V was cut back by 5 bases and J by 4 bases. The CDR3 contains 13 residues. The CDR3 nucleotides are TGTGCCAGCAGCCCGGGACAGGGCTATGGCTACACCTTC. Its protein is CASSPGQGYGYTF.

This chain uses TRBV5-3 with TRBJ1-2; tentative D call: TRBD1 (5 bases). TRBV5-3 is an ORF, and what it does is uncertain. The CDR3 contains 16 residues. The V end was cut by 1 base, the J end by 2 bases, with 15 bases between. CDR3 DNA sequence: TGTGCCAGAAGCTTGATCGGACACTCTCTCAACTATGGCTACACCTTC. Translating gives CARSLIGHSLNYGYTF.

The chain has TRBV24-1 and TRBJ2-6; TRBD1 matches 8 bases. Germline assignment: CDR1 KGHDR and CDR2 SFDVKD. J was trimmed by 2 bases and V by 9 bases; bases with no gene match: 5. This CDR3 is 15 amino acids long. CDR3 sequence reads: CATPRGLTGANVLTF. The CDR3 coding sequence is TGTGCCACCCCCAGGGGGCTGACTGGGGCCAACGTCCTGACTTTC.

This clonotype was picked up one time. The chain couples TRBV5-5 to TRBJ2-5; possible D gene TRBD2, 6 bases. The CDR3 is made up of 15 amino acids. Trimming stripped 4 bases from V and 5 bases from J, with 18 bases between. Germline V lookup: CDR1 SGHKS, CDR2 YYEKEE (reference sequence). CDR3 residues: CASSPGLRVEETQYF. DNA of the CDR3: TGTGCCAGCAGCCCTGGACTACGTGTGGAGGAGACCCAGTACTTC.

This clonotype was seen only a few times. The chain joins TRBV5-1 to TRBJ2-5, with 7 bases matching TRBD2. Germline V lookup: CDR1 SGHRS, CDR2 YFSETQ. The CDR3 covers 14 residues. With V trimmed by 1 base and J by 5 bases, 5 bases remained unmatched. The CDR3 sequence is CASSLTAGEETQYF. In DNA form, the CDR3 reads TGCGCCAGCAGCTTGACCGCGGGGGAGGAGACCCAGTACTTC. Variable domain in full (rest from reference TRBV5-1 and TRBJ2-5): KAGVTQTPRYLIKTRGQQVTLSCSPISGHRSVSWYQQTPGQGLQFLFEYFSETQRNKGNFPGRFSGRQFSNSRSEMNVSTLELGDSALYLCASSLTAGEETQYFGPGTRLLVL.

This chain connects TRBV28 to TRBJ1-5; maybe TRBD1 (5 bases). Trimming took off 3 bases at V and 6 bases at J, with 12 bases between the two ends. The CDR3 spans 14 residues. Germline loops: CDR1 MDHEN, CDR2 SYDVKM. Written as DNA, the CDR3 is TGTGCCAGCAGTTTGTGGGGGGGGAGTCAGCCCCAGCATTTT. Protein sequence: CASSLWGGSQPQHF.

This clonotype was counted a single time. This chain connects TRBV7-2 to TRBJ2-5, with 7 nucleotides matching TRBD2. The V gene end was trimmed by 0 bases and the J gene end by 5 bases; junction bases not matched to a gene: 6. CDR3 size: 15 residues. The germline V gene has CDR1 SGHTA and CDR2 FQGNSA. For the CDR3, the DNA is TGTGCCAGCAGCTTAGCGCTTGGGGGGGTGGAGACCCAGTACTTC. Translated: CASSLALGGVETQYF.

V usage is TRBV6-6 and J usage is TRBJ2-7; D possibly corresponds to TRBD1 (5 bases). The V end was cut by 7 bases, the J end by 4 bases, with 14 bases between. The CDR3 length is 13 residues. The germline CDR1 and CDR2 sequences are MNHNY and SVGAGI (reference sequence). This chain's CDR3 is CASIHTPGYEQYV. The CDR3 nucleotides are TGTGCCAGCATCCACACCCCAGGGTACGAGCAGTACGTC.

The V gene is TRBV20-1, the J gene TRBJ2-1; D gene unclear. The V end lost 5 bases, the J end lost 0 bases, and 8 bases lay between the germline ends. The CDR3 spans 13 residues. Germline assignment: CDR1 DFQATT and CDR2 SNEGSKA (reference sequence). The CDR3 bases are TGCAGTGCTGAACGTCTCTCCTACAATGAGCAGTTCTTC. This encodes CSAERLSYNEQFF.

This clonotype was observed a handful of times. The genes are TRBV5-6 and TRBJ2-2; D remains ambiguous. The germline V gene encodes CDR1 SGHDT and CDR2 YYEEEE. Between the trimmed V and J ends, which lost 1 base and 4 bases, there was a span of 8 bases. This CDR3 has 14 residues. The CDR3 loop reads CASSLFGVTGELFF. CDR3 sequence (DNA): TGTGCCAGCAGCTTGTTTGGGGTCACCGGGGAGCTGTTTTTT.